This TCR beta chain came from a study of shared clonotypes between healthy human individuals. Study background: Those who served as donors were a couple of women and a few men between the ages of 18 and 49. General observations from the study: A reduction in generation probabilities was seen for non-shared clonotypes relative to those shared by all four donors.

CD45RO-negative CD8 cells positively selected for CCR7 made up the naive population, which excluded terminally differentiated effector memory CD45RA+ cells. The donors, healthy adults who were HIV-negative, had experienced no recent acute infections or vaccinations. The assay was immunoSEQ multiplex PCR, and TCRdb's table has in-frame clones only and misses some. The table has around 2.1 million clones, under 95% seen once. This CDR3 contains 13 residues. From germline, CDR1 is MNHNS and CDR2 SASEGT. Deletions cut 8 bases from V and 0 bases from J, with 11 bases between. To note about this clone: The target antigen is unknown.

The sequence was obtained from a man younger than 35 in good health. Some clones in this sample may be carry-over from other donors' samples. Sequencing was carried out using naive CD8+ T cells from PBMCs. The chain couples TRBV6-1 to TRBJ2-7; unclear D gene. The CDR3: CASADYVSYEQYF. The CDR3 bases are TGTGCCAGCGCTGATTACGTCTCCTACGAGCAGTACTTC.